This TCR beta chain is from a study of blood T cell repertoires in COVID-19. As for the study in general: Acute-phase and convalescent COVID-19 samples originated in the United States, Italy and Spain. T cells, B-cell-depleted T cells, or PBMCs supplied cDNA or gDNA.

Cohort allocation depended upon clinical history that participants reported. Donors of Cohort 3 who recovered were those that had two negative PCRs, clearance, or symptom resolution. The data were produced by immunoSEQ multiplex PCR, yet TCRdb's version contains in-frame clones alone and is incomplete. Found here are 300,000 to 450,000 clones, approximately 90% of them singletons; the top ten hold approximately 1%. With 4 bases removed from V and 4 bases from J, the gap between germline ends came to 16 bases. Germline CDR1 reads KGHSH; CDR2 reads LQKENI. This CDR3 is built from 15 residues. The sample consisted of PBMCs or T cells enriched from blood (not recorded which). The sequence was obtained from a man aged 18 to 30 who had recovered from COVID-19. The chain joins TRBV18 to TRBJ1-2; perhaps TRBD1 as D (5 bases). CDR3 amino acids: CASSLGSPGGYGYTF. CDR3 nucleotide sequence: TGTGCCAGCTCACTCGGATCCCCGGGGGGCTATGGCTACACCTTC.